The source of this T cell receptor (beta chain) is a study of T cell repertoires in cytomegalovirus infection (dated by TCRdb to between 2018 and 2021). For the study in its entirety: Recently identified HLA-C-restricted CMV epitopes, whose presentation resists viral immunomodulation, were targeted by peptide stimulations together with well-studied HLA-B-restricted epitopes. Because public TCR beta signatures pointed to carriage of CMV infection together with the matching HLA type, the HLA type of each donor mattered for the analysis.

Note on this clonotype: This clone's antigen is unknown. No quality values exist for individual bases; no much larger clone is one base distant.

Taken with the paper, the label for treatment or condition translates to: in vitro stimulation with specific CMV peptide epitopes to enrich CMV-specific T cells. Reads for this sample came from an Illumina HiSeq 1500. The public reads were reanalyzed by TCRdb: fastp trimming at Q25, MiXCR alignment, in-frame beta chains only. Rows merge per CDR3 protein into single entries with the most common DNA and genes. The sample data list 250,000 to 300,000 distinct CDR3 sequences, and around 20% of these were observed just once. Approximately 19% of the sample is held by the ten biggest clonotypes. V is pared back by 6 bases and J by 2 bases, with 16 bases lying between the germline termini. The CDR3, cysteine through phenylalanine, is 15 amino acids long. Of the read, only the CDR3 DNA is kept; its 45 bases are in frame from base 1. In the germline V gene, CDR1 corresponds to MDHEN and CDR2 to SYDVKM. Overall study outcomes, separate from this receptor: The ex vivo response was dominated by HLA-C-restricted CMV-specific TCR beta clonotypes, and the single most frequent clonotype in two of eight donors was supplied by these HLA-C-restricted clonotypes. In both this cohort and an independent approximately 400-donor cohort, the cumulative frequency of public TCR beta family members distinguished carriers of CMV infection plus the relevant HLA type.

The sequenced sample was cultured PBMCs, obtained from culture after CMV antigen stimulation. The clonotype comes from a human donor in good health (CMV status not recorded). Some clones in this sample may be carry-over from other donors' samples. Recombination connected TRBV28 to TRBJ1-2; the D region possibly corresponds to TRBD1 (5 bases align). The sequenced DNA: TGTGCCAGCAGCACTATAGGACATTCGAACTATGGCTACACCTTC. Its translation reads: CASSTIGHSNYGYTF.